The next 31 T cell receptor beta chains were all read from a single sample in a study of cytotoxic CD8 clonotypes in ibrutinib-treated CLL. The data were produced by immunoSEQ multiplex PCR, yet TCRdb's version contains in-frame clones alone and is incomplete. The table includes about 300,000 clones, 70% to 80% detected once. Here the sequenced sample was PBMCs, taken at disease progression, from a patient treated with ibrutinib. The receptors stem from a human donor with chronic lymphocytic leukemia.

This clone occurred a few times. The chain recombines TRBV6-1 with TRBJ1-5, with 9 bases identical to TRBD1. J was trimmed by 4 bases and V by 4 bases; bases with no gene match: 5. The CDR3 has 15 amino acids. CDR1 MNHNS and CDR2 SASEGT come from the germline V gene. The CDR3 nucleotides read TGTGCCAGCAGTGCGCTGACAGGGGGGAATCAGCCCCAGCATTTT. Amino acid sequence: CASSALTGGNQPQHF.

A note on this clone: Other DNA sequences from this sample encode an identical CDR3 as well. The V and J genes are TRBV10-3 and TRBJ2-7; D uncertain. The CDR3 consists of 14 residues. V shed 2 bases and J shed 3 bases, with 11 bases lying between them. Looked up from germline, CDR1 is ENHRY and CDR2 is SYGVKD. Written as DNA, the CDR3 is TGTGCCATCAGTGAGGGTCGAATCCTCTACGAGCAGTACTTC. Translating gives CAISEGRILYEQYF.

The chain links TRBV11-2 to TRBJ2-7, with 7 bases fitting TRBD2. The V gene's germline CDR1 is SGHAT and CDR2 FQNNGV. The CDR3 has 14 amino acids. Trimming at V came to 0 bases and at J to 3 bases, leaving 2 bases not matched to a gene. In nucleotides, the CDR3 is TGTGCCAGCAGCTTAGATCCGGGGGGCTACGAGCAGTACTTC. This codes for CASSLDPGGYEQYF.

CDR3 coding DNA: TGTGCCAGCAGCGAGACTAGCGGGGGGGCACGGGAGCAGTACTTC. Translating gives CASSETSGGAREQYF. This rearrangement joins TRBV9 to TRBJ2-7; TRBD2 aligns across 14 bases. Germline V gene sequence: CDR1 SGDLS, CDR2 YYNGEE. V gave up 3 bases and J gave up 7 bases; unmatched junction bases: 6. This CDR3 comprises 15 residues.

The chain is built from TRBV19 and TRBJ1-1, with no clear D. The CDR3 totals 15 residues. Trimming stripped 3 bases from V and 1 base from J, with 12 bases between. Germline V gene sequence: CDR1 LNHDA, CDR2 SQIVND (reference sequence). Here the CDR3 DNA reads TGTGCCAGTAGTATGGGGATTGTAGGGAACACTGAAGCTTTCTTT. This gives the protein CASSMGIVGNTEAFF.

The chain has TRBV14 and TRBJ1-3, with a tentative D call TRBD1 (5 bases). V lost 2 bases to trimming and J lost 0 bases, with 5 bases between them. The CDR3 contains 14 residues. CDR1 SGHDN and CDR2 FVKESK come from the germline V gene. The CDR3 coding sequence is TGTGCCAGCAGCCAAAGGGGCTCTGGAAACACCATATATTTT. Translated: CASSQRGSGNTIYF.

The chain links TRBV5-1 to TRBJ1-2; TRBD1 aligns across 8 bases. The germline V gene encodes CDR1 SGHRS and CDR2 YFSETQ. The length of the CDR3 is 13 residues. V lost 4 bases to trimming and J lost 6 bases; unmatched junction nucleotides: 5. CDR3 region: CASSLTGDHGYTF. CDR3 nucleotides: TGCGCCAGCAGCCTGACAGGGGATCATGGCTACACCTTC.

This chain joins TRBV6-4 and TRBJ1-1, with D unclear. The CDR3 extends over 13 amino acids. V lost 3 bases to trimming and J lost 0 bases, with 5 bases between them. CDR1 is MRHNA, CDR2 SNTAGT, per germline. CDR3 bases: TGTGCCAGCAGTGAGGGCGTGAACACTGAAGCTTTCTTT. This sequence encodes CASSEGVNTEAFF.

V usage is TRBV25-1 and J usage is TRBJ2-7; 8 bases agree with TRBD1. CDR1 and CDR2 (germline): MGHDK, SYGVNS. CDR3 size: 15 residues. Germline trimming cut 3 bases from V and 4 bases from J; bases unmatched to any gene: 8. This CDR3 is CASSDGQGPIYEQYF. CDR3 DNA sequence: TGTGCCAGCAGTGACGGACAGGGCCCGATATACGAGCAGTACTTC.

Worth noting for this clone: This likely traces to a read error, being one base from a far larger clone. The sample has other DNA sequences that encode this CDR3 too. This sequence joins TRBV10-3 and TRBJ1-6; TRBD1 might be the D (5 bases). Between the trimmed V and J ends, which lost 6 bases and 10 bases, there was a span of 10 bases. Germline CDR1 reads ENHRY; CDR2 reads SYGVKD. CDR3 length: 12 residues. CDR3 loop: CAIRGRGSPLHF. The CDR3 coding sequence is TGTGCCATCAGGGGACGTGGATCACCCCTCCACTTT.

The V call is TRBV7-3, the J call TRBJ2-3; unclear D gene. CDR3 length: 15 amino acids. V was shortened by 4 bases and J by 1 base, with 12 bases between the two germline ends. The germline CDR1 and CDR2 sequences are SGHTA and FQGTGA. Written as DNA, the CDR3 is TGTGCCAGCAGCTCCCCGTGGTTGCGCACAGATACGCAGTATTTT. This translates into CASSSPWLRTDTQYF.

The V call is TRBV29-1, the J call TRBJ2-7; unclear D gene. V was clipped by 7 bases and J by 0 bases, with 16 bases between them. The germline V gene encodes CDR1 SQVTM and CDR2 ANQGSEA. This CDR3 contains 14 residues. The DNA of the CDR3 is TGCAGCGCCCTCCTCGACACGGGCTCCTACGAGCAGTACTTC. This encodes CSALLDTGSYEQYF.

The chain recombines TRBV2 with TRBJ2-7; 12 nucleotides line up with TRBD2. CDR1 SNHLY and CDR2 FYNNEI come from the germline V gene. The length of the CDR3 is 13 residues. V lost 10 bases, J lost 4 bases, and 5 bases stayed unmatched. This CDR3 reads CATLAGGTYEQYF. The CDR3 DNA follows: TGTGCCACCCTAGCGGGGGGGACGTACGAGCAGTACTTC.

The chain combines TRBV5-1 with TRBJ2-7, with D perhaps TRBD2 (6 bases). Per germline, CDR1 SGHRS and CDR2 YFSETQ. V gave up 7 bases and J gave up 5 bases, with 16 bases separating them. This CDR3 contains 13 residues. The CDR3 loop reads CASGGTDRNEQYF. The CDR3 DNA sequence: TGCGCCAGCGGAGGGACGGATCGGAACGAGCAGTACTTC.

This clone has just one count. The chain joins TRBV7-9 to TRBJ2-2; 10 bases map to TRBD1. Trimming took 8 bases from V and 5 from J; bases not matched to a gene: 14. Germline-derived CDR1 and CDR2 are SEHNR and FQNEAQ (reference sequence). The CDR3 loop spans 17 amino acids. The CDR3: CASRGTGVLLPTGELFF. The CDR3 DNA sequence: TGTGCCAGCCGCGGGACAGGGGTTCTTCTACCGACCGGGGAGCTGTTTTTT.

V gene TRBV29-1 combines with J gene TRBJ2-2; TRBD2 agrees at 8 bases. Losses at the gene ends were 7 bases for V and 5 bases for J; bases not matched to a gene: 3. Germline values: CDR1 SQVTM, CDR2 ANQGSEA. The CDR3 has 12 residues. DNA of the CDR3: TGCAGCGGACGGGGGGGTACCGGGGAGCTGTTTTTT. As protein: CSGRGGTGELFF.

This chain joins TRBV7-3 and TRBJ2-4; no definite D call. CDR3 length: 17 residues. The germline V and J ends were trimmed by 0 bases and 0 bases, with 12 bases remaining between them. CDR1 and CDR2 from the germline V gene are SGHTA and FQGTGA. CDR3 sequence reads: CASSLTGSTLAKNIQYF. In nucleotides, the CDR3 is TGTGCCAGCAGCTTAACGGGAAGTACCTTAGCCAAAAACATTCAGTACTTC.

The rearrangement joins TRBV11-2 to TRBJ2-7; D is perhaps TRBD2 (5 bases). Germline V gene lookup returns CDR1 SGHAT and CDR2 FQNNGV. Trimming shortened V by 5 bases and J by 3 bases, and 8 bases separated the two germline ends. This CDR3 contains 12 residues. CDR3 DNA: TGTGCCAGCAGCCCCGGAGGCTACGAGCAGTACTTC. This translates into CASSPGGYEQYF.

This clone showed up just a few times. The rearrangement links TRBV27 to TRBJ1-2; possibly TRBD1 for D (6 bases). V gave up 4 bases and J gave up 7 bases, with 13 bases separating them. Per germline, CDR1 MNHEY and CDR2 SMNVEV (reference sequence). The length of the CDR3 is 13 residues. In DNA form, the CDR3 reads TGTGCCAGCAGTTCATACAGGGTCACTGGCTACACCTTC. This sequence encodes CASSSYRVTGYTF.

The rearrangement joins TRBV6-5 to TRBJ2-7, with D maybe TRBD1 (5 bases). V was clipped by 4 bases and J by 10 bases, with 11 bases between them. This CDR3 comprises 11 residues. Germline CDR1 MNHEY, CDR2 SVGAGI. CDR3 in amino acids: CASSLGAGQYF. The CDR3 DNA sequence: TGTGCCAGCAGTTTAGGGGCCGGTCAGTACTTC.

V is TRBV10-3 and J is TRBJ2-7; 7 positions agree with TRBD1. V shed 1 base, J shed 5 bases, and the junction held 2 bases outside the gene matches. CDR3 length equals 13 residues. Germline V CDR1 and CDR2: ENHRY, SYGVKD. CDR3 nucleotide sequence: TGTGCCATCAGTGAGTACAGGGGCGACGAGCAGTACTTC. Translated, it gives CAISEYRGDEQYF.

The V and J genes are TRBV5-1 and TRBJ2-2; TRBD2 matches at 8 bases. From germline, CDR1 is SGHRS and CDR2 YFSETQ. J gave up 6 bases and V 1 base, and 5 bases lay outside the gene matches. This CDR3 is built from 15 residues. The CDR3 spells CASSLLTGGPGELFF. The CDR3 DNA follows: TGCGCCAGCAGCTTGTTAACGGGAGGGCCCGGGGAGCTGTTTTTT. The full variable domain, completed using reference TRBV5-1 and TRBJ2-2, is KAGVTQTPRYLIKTRGQQVTLSCSPISGHRSVSWYQQTPGQGLQFLFEYFSETQRNKGNFPGRFSGRQFSNSRSEMNVSTLELGDSALYLCASSLLTGGPGELFFGEGSRLTVL.

The gene calls are TRBV7-9 and TRBJ2-2; D call uncertain. Germline CDR1 reads SEHNR; CDR2 reads FQNEAQ (reference sequence). Trimming removed 1 base at V and 0 bases at J, with 12 bases between. The CDR3 runs 17 residues. The CDR3 loop is CASSLVGGVTNTGELFF. The CDR3 DNA follows: TGTGCCAGCAGCTTAGTCGGTGGGGTAACGAACACCGGGGAGCTGTTTTTT.

This clone was observed a few times. The rearrangement uses TRBV4-3 and TRBJ2-7; D not resolved. Germline V gene data show CDR1 as LGHNA and CDR2 as YSLEER. V lost 0 bases and J 0 bases, leaving 9 bases between the germline ends. This CDR3 contains 15 residues. CDR3 bases: TGCGCCAGCAGCCAAGAGGCCAGCGACTCCTACGAGCAGTACTTC. Its translation is CASSQEASDSYEQYF.

The V and J genes are TRBV7-6 and TRBJ1-6; 7 positions match TRBD1. CDR1 is SGHVS and CDR2 is FNYEAQ in the germline V gene. The CDR3 is 17 residues long. The V and J ends lost 5 bases and 9 bases, in that order; junction bases with no gene match: 16. CDR3 sequence reads: CASSPLYGRGYVSPLHF. The CDR3 coding sequence is TGTGCCAGCAGCCCTCTTTATGGCAGGGGGTATGTTTCACCCCTCCACTTT.

Here the CDR3 DNA reads TGTGCCAGCAGTTGGCGGGGTTCCGGGGAGCTGTTTTTT. The encoded protein is CASSWRGSGELFF. The V gene is TRBV6-1, the J gene TRBJ2-2, with a tentative D call TRBD2 (6 bases). V lost 5 bases and J 6 bases, leaving 10 bases between the germline ends. Germline assignment: CDR1 MNHNS and CDR2 SASEGT. The CDR3 runs to 13 residues.

The genes are TRBV5-1 and TRBJ1-6; TRBD1 agrees at 11 bases. CDR3 length: 15 amino acids. CDR1 is SGHRS, CDR2 YFSETQ, per germline. Trimming removed 3 bases from V and 10 bases from J; junction bases left unmatched: 6. The CDR3 region has the DNA TGCGCCAGCAGCTCCGGGACAGGGGGAGAATCACCCCTCCACTTT. It translates to CASSSGTGGESPLHF.

In its sample, this clone was seen once. The chain recombines TRBV4-1 with TRBJ2-4; 8 nucleotides match TRBD2. V dropped 3 bases and J dropped 0; count of bases not matched to a gene: 19. The germline V gene encodes CDR1 MGHRA and CDR2 YSYEKL. The CDR3 runs to 21 residues. DNA for the CDR3: TGCGCCAGCAGCCAGGCCGCCGGGGGGGTAGCCCTGGCGCAAGCCAAAAACATTCAGTACTTC. Its protein product is CASSQAAGGVALAQAKNIQYF.

The chain carries TRBV7-9 and TRBJ1-1; 9 bases fit TRBD1. The CDR3 is 14 residues long. Germline V gene lookup returns CDR1 SEHNR and CDR2 FQNEAQ (reference sequence). V lost 5 bases, J lost 4 bases, and 5 bases stayed unmatched. The CDR3 DNA sequence: TGTGCCAGCAGCGCCACAGGGGGCTTCACTGAAGCTTTCTTT. This encodes CASSATGGFTEAFF.

CDR3 sequence (DNA): TGTGCCAGCAGCTATAAGCTGGCAGGAACCCCGCTGAATTCACCCCTCCACTTT. It encodes CASSYKLAGTPLNSPLHF. The rearrangement joins TRBV7-2 to TRBJ1-6; no firm D call. V lost 4 bases and J lost 7, with 23 bases in between. The CDR3 length is 18 residues. Germline V gene sequence: CDR1 SGHTA, CDR2 FQGNSA.

The chain is built from TRBV18 and TRBJ1-2; D uncertain. V was shortened by 1 base and J by 5 bases, with 14 bases between the two germline ends. From germline, CDR1 is KGHSH and CDR2 LQKENI. The CDR3 runs to 15 residues. CDR3 nucleotides: TGTGCCAGCTCACCACGGGCGGATGGGTCGTATGGCTACACCTTC. It is translated as CASSPRADGSYGYTF.